The clone carrying this T cell receptor (beta chain) came up many times. The target antigen is unknown. V shed 6 bases and J shed 7 bases, with 22 bases lying between them. Germline values: CDR1 MNHEY, CDR2 SVGEGT. The length of the CDR3 is 15 residues. This record belongs to a study of T cells after yellow fever vaccination. The study's findings and limits: Subsequent booster samples again held most clones from primary vaccination (roughly 95% CD4, about 86% CD8).

In making TCR cDNA, 5'RACE template switching added a universal primer site and UMIs to it. One entry per CDR3 protein results from TCRdb running MiXCR on the 5' RACE reads. The sample includes hundreds of thousands of distinct CDR3 sequences, over 5% of them seen just once. The origin of this receptor is a man younger than 40 who received the YFV17D yellow fever vaccine. Sequencing was performed on PBMCs, taken 5 days after the yellow fever booster vaccination. The chain is built from TRBV6-2 or TRBV6-3 and TRBJ2-7, with a possible D match to TRBD1 (5 bases). Here the CDR3 reads CASSMGWQGTREQYF. CDR3 sequence (DNA): TGTGCCAGCAGCATGGGATGGCAGGGAACAAGGGAGCAGTACTTC.